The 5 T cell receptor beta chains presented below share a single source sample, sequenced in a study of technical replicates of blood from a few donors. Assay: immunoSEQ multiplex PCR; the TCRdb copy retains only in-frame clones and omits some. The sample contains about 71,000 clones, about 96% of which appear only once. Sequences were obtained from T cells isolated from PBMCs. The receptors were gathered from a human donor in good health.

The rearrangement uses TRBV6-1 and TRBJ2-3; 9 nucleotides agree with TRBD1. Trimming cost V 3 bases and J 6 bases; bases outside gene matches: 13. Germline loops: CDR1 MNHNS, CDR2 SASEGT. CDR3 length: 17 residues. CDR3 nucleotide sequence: TGTGCCAGCAGTGACCGTACCGGGACAGGGTTTTCGGATACGCAGTATTTT. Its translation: CASSDRTGTGFSDTQYF.

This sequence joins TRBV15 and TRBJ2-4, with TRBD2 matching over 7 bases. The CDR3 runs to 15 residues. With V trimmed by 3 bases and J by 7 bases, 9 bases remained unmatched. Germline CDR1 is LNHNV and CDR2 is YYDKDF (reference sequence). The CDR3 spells CATSSKARTRNIQYF. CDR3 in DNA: TGTGCCACCAGCAGTAAAGCGAGGACTAGGAACATTCAGTACTTC.

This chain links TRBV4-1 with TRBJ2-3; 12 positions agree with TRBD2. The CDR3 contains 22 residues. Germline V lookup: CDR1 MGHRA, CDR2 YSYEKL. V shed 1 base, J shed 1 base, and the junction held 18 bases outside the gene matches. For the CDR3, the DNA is TGCGCCAGCAGCCAAGCTCCCATCCGACTAGCGGGAGACCTACCACGCACAGATACGCAGTATTTT. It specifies CASSQAPIRLAGDLPRTDTQYF.

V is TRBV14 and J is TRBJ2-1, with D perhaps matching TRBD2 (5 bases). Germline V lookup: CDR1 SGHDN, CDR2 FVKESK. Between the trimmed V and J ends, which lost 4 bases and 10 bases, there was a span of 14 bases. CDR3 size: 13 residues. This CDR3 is CASSLKGPGEQFF. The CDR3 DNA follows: TGTGCCAGCAGCCTCAAGGGCCCGGGGGAGCAGTTCTTC.

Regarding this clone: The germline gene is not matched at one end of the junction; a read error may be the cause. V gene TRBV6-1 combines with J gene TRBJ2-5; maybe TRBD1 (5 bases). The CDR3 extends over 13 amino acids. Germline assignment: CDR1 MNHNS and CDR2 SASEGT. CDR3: CASGAGSQGTQYF. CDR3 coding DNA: TGTGCCAGCGGGGCAGGGTCTCAAGGGACCCAGTACTTC.